A single sample gave rise to the 25 T cell receptor beta chains below, sequenced in a study of TIL therapy for anti-PD-1-resistant metastatic lung cancer. Time point of the sample: pre-treatment sample, taken before nivolumab and TIL therapy. The libraries were made with immunoSEQ v3. This table comes from immunoSEQ multiplex PCR, and its TCRdb copy is limited to in-frame clones, with some not included. This sample yields tens of thousands of clones, of which more than 60% are seen a single time; approximately 5.3% belongs to the top ten. The sequenced sample was blood, obtained at baseline. The source is a person between 25 and 80 years old with non-small cell lung cancer.

This clone was recorded a few times. J is TRBJ1-1 and V is TRBV7-9, with D unresolved. The CDR3 length is 17 residues. Germline V lookup: CDR1 SEHNR, CDR2 FQNEAQ (reference sequence). Trimming cost V 3 bases and J 1 base, with 18 bases left between them. CDR3 residues: CASSFTQTGRQNTEAFF. CDR3 nucleotides: TGTGCCAGCAGCTTTACCCAAACCGGACGGCAGAACACTGAAGCTTTCTTT.

A single count supports this clone. The chain combines TRBV4-3 with TRBJ1-2, with 10 bases aligning to TRBD1. Germline loops: CDR1 LGHNA, CDR2 YSLEER. CDR3 length equals 16 residues. The ends lost 4 bases at V and 1 base at J; junction bases unmatched: 6. The CDR3 coding sequence is TGCGCCAGCAGCCCGGGACAGGGGACTTATAACTATGGCTACACCTTC. Encoded protein: CASSPGQGTYNYGYTF.

This clone was picked up a small number of times. V gene TRBV13 combines with J gene TRBJ2-7, with 11 bases fitting TRBD2. This CDR3 is built from 14 residues. Germline assignment: CDR1 PRHDT and CDR2 FYEKMQ (reference sequence). V lost 4 bases, J lost 2 bases, and 1 base stayed unmatched. For the CDR3, the DNA is TGTGCCAGCAGCTGGGGACTAGCGGCCTACGAGCAGTACTTC. Translating gives CASSWGLAAYEQYF.

The chain carries TRBV19 and TRBJ2-3; 9 positions agree with TRBD1. Germline loops: CDR1 LNHDA, CDR2 SQIVND (reference sequence). The CDR3 is 14 residues long. Trimming cost V 9 bases and J 3 bases; bases outside gene matches: 7. The CDR3 DNA is TGTGCCAGCCGGACAGGGGAGGGTACAGATACGCAGTATTTT. Protein product: CASRTGEGTDTQYF.

The CDR3 loop reads CASSEGGTDTQYF. The CDR3 coding sequence is TGTGCCAGCAGTGAAGGGGGCACAGATACGCAGTATTTT. The rearrangement uses TRBV2 and TRBJ2-3; D is uncertain. The CDR3 totals 13 residues. Germline values: CDR1 SNHLY, CDR2 FYNNEI. The V and J ends lost 1 base and 1 base respectively, with 3 bases between them. Together with reference TRBV2 and TRBJ2-3, the CDR3 gives the full variable domain: EPEVTQTPSHQVTQMGQEVILRCVPISNHLYFYWYRQILGQKVEFLVSFYNNEISEKSEIFDDQFSVERPDGSNFTLKIRSTKLEDSAMYFCASSEGGTDTQYFGPGTRLTVL.

The rearrangement links TRBV13 to TRBJ2-2; TRBD1 agrees at 7 bases. The CDR3 consists of 18 residues. V lost 4 bases, J lost 0 bases, and 11 bases stayed unmatched. Per the germline V gene, CDR1 is PRHDT and CDR2 is FYEKMQ (reference sequence). DNA of the CDR3: TGTGCCAGCAGCTCCCGGGACAGAATTTTCACGAACACCGGGGAGCTGTTTTTT. It yields the protein CASSSRDRIFTNTGELFF.

The chain is built from TRBV9 and TRBJ2-1; 8 bases match TRBD2. Germline CDR1 and CDR2: SGDLS and YYNGEE. The V and J ends lost 3 bases and 0 bases, in that order; junction bases with no gene match: 11. The CDR3 loop spans 18 amino acids. CDR3 sequence reads: CASSGTRGGKSSYNEQFF. CDR3 coding DNA: TGTGCCAGCAGCGGGACACGCGGGGGGAAGAGCTCCTACAATGAGCAGTTCTTC.

This clone has a handful of counts. The chain couples TRBV2 to TRBJ1-5, with unresolved D. The CDR3 has 14 amino acids. Germline CDR1 is SNHLY and CDR2 is FYNNEI. Trimming removed 7 bases at V and 1 base at J, with 11 bases between. The CDR3 loop reads CASTQMDSNQPQHF. The CDR3 nucleotides are TGTGCCAGCACCCAGATGGACAGCAATCAGCCCCAGCATTTT.

In this sample, this clone turned up once. The J gene is TRBJ2-7, the V gene TRBV4-2, with 15 bases identical to TRBD2. The CDR3 length is 18 residues. Germline V lookup: CDR1 LGHNA, CDR2 YNFKEQ. V dropped 4 bases and J dropped 2; count of bases not matched to a gene: 9. The CDR3 DNA reads TGTGCCAGCAGCCGCGAGATCCGGACTAGCGGGAGGGCCTACGAGCAGTACTTC. This codes for CASSREIRTSGRAYEQYF.

V gene TRBV7-3 combines with J gene TRBJ2-2, with 7 bases aligning to TRBD1. This CDR3 comprises 14 residues. V dropped 3 bases and J dropped 5; count of bases not matched to a gene: 3. Per the germline V gene, CDR1 is SGHTA and CDR2 is FQGTGA. The CDR3, as DNA: TGTGCCAGCAGCTTCACAGGGGCGACCGGGGAGCTGTTTTTT. Amino acid sequence: CASSFTGATGELFF.

This sequence joins TRBV7-2 and TRBJ2-7; 10 nucleotides match TRBD1. J gave up 6 bases and V 5 bases, and 7 bases lay outside the gene matches. The CDR3 contains 14 residues. Per germline, CDR1 SGHTA and CDR2 FQGNSA. Here the CDR3 reads CASSRRDRGSEQYF. The CDR3 DNA reads TGTGCCAGCAGCCGAAGGGACAGGGGAAGCGAGCAGTACTTC. The full variable domain, its missing parts supplied by reference TRBV7-2 and TRBJ2-7, is GAGVSQSPSNKVTEKGKDVELRCDPISGHTALYWYRQSLGQGLEFLIYFQGNSAPDKSGLPSDRFSAERTGGSVSTLTIQRTQQEDSAVYLCASSRRDRGSEQYFGPGTRLTVT.

Only a few counts were recorded for this clone. V is TRBV9 and J is TRBJ2-1; no reliable D call. The germline V gene encodes CDR1 SGDLS and CDR2 YYNGEE. With 0 bases removed from V and 5 bases from J, the gap between germline ends came to 12 bases. CDR3 length: 15 residues. The CDR3 bases are TGTGCCAGCAGCGTAGGTTGGGTTAGGCACAATGAGCAGTTCTTC. This encodes CASSVGWVRHNEQFF.

V usage is TRBV10-2 and J usage is TRBJ2-7, with 7 bases matching TRBD1. Germline V CDR1 and CDR2: WSHSY, SAAADI. V trimming: 8 bases; J trimming: 2 bases; junction bases outside the gene matches: 3. The CDR3 sequence is 12 residues long. CDR3 amino acids: CASRTGPYEQYF. The CDR3 nucleotides read TGCGCCAGCCGGACAGGACCCTACGAGCAGTACTTC.

The rearrangement uses TRBV7-9 and TRBJ2-1, with D unresolved. This CDR3 spans 12 amino acids. The V end was cut by 1 base, the J end by 9 bases, with 7 bases between. The germline CDR1 and CDR2 sequences are SEHNR and FQNEAQ (reference sequence). CDR3 DNA sequence: TGTGCCAGCAGCTTAGGAGGTACTGAGCAGTTCTTC. This encodes CASSLGGTEQFF.

The genes are TRBV21-1 and TRBJ2-1; TRBD2, as called in the table, went unchecked against the DNA. TRBV21-1 is shown as a pseudogene. The CDR3 length is 17 residues. CDR3 in DNA: TGTGCCAGCAGCAAAGAGAGCGGAGCGGGCCTACGTGGTGAGCAGTTCTTC. It encodes CASSKESGAGLRGEQFF.

This rearrangement joins TRBV27 to TRBJ1-1; D possibly corresponds to TRBD1 (5 bases). Germline lookup yields CDR1 MNHEY and CDR2 SMNVEV (reference sequence). With 3 bases removed from V and 6 bases from J, the gap between germline ends came to 14 bases. The CDR3 is 14 amino acids. The CDR3 nucleotides read TGTGCCAGCAGTTTCAGGGTTGGAGGGTCTGAAGCTTTCTTT. Translation: CASSFRVGGSEAFF.

A few counts support this clone. The chain employs TRBV19 and TRBJ1-1; TRBD1 might be the D (5 bases). There are 13 residues in the CDR3. Trimming removed 3 bases from V and 0 bases from J, with 5 bases in between. Germline V gene lookup returns CDR1 LNHDA and CDR2 SQIVND (reference sequence). CDR3 DNA sequence: TGTGCCAGTAGTATGACAGTGAACACTGAAGCTTTCTTT. Translation gives CASSMTVNTEAFF.

The V and J genes are TRBV6-6 and TRBJ1-2, with TRBD1 as a possible D gene (5 bases). The germline V and J ends were trimmed by 1 base and 7 bases, with 16 bases remaining between them. The CDR3 totals 15 residues. Germline V CDR1 and CDR2: MNHNY, SVGAGI (reference sequence). The CDR3 loop is CASSYLQALLFGYTF. The CDR3, as DNA: TGTGCCAGCAGTTACTTACAGGCCCTGCTCTTTGGCTACACCTTC.

This clone has just a few counts. The DNA of the CDR3 is TGTGCCAGCAGTGGCCCAGGGACAGGGAATCAGCCCCAGCATTTT. Its protein product is CASSGPGTGNQPQHF. The genes are TRBV2 and TRBJ1-5; 9 bases are a match to TRBD1. The V segment lost 4 bases and the J segment 4 bases; nucleotides outside the gene matches: 5. Germline V gene lookup returns CDR1 SNHLY and CDR2 FYNNEI. The CDR3 contains 15 residues.

This rearrangement joins TRBV9 to TRBJ2-7, with D possibly TRBD1 on 6 matching bases. The CDR3 has 15 residues. V lost 0 bases and J lost 1, with 11 bases in between. Germline V CDR1 and CDR2: SGDLS, YYNGEE. The CDR3 loop is CASSVAAGVSYEQYF. In DNA, the CDR3 is TGTGCCAGCAGCGTAGCGGCAGGGGTATCCTACGAGCAGTACTTC.

J is TRBJ2-7 and V is TRBV7-2, with TRBD2 identical over 10 bases. V dropped 0 bases and J dropped 0; count of bases not matched to a gene: 8. The CDR3 totals 18 residues. CDR1 is SGHTA and CDR2 is FQGNSA in the germline V gene. In nucleotides, the CDR3 is TGTGCCAGCAGCTTAGCCAGCGGGGGGGTGTCAAGCTCCTACGAGCAGTACTTC. Protein: CASSLASGGVSSSYEQYF.

Written as DNA, the CDR3 is TGCGCCAGCAGCTTCCAGGCAGGGTACTACGAGCAGTACTTC. It is translated as CASSFQAGYYEQYF. The chain couples TRBV5-1 to TRBJ2-5; perhaps TRBD1 as D (5 bases). With the DNA end fitting TRBJ2-7 better, the J assignment may be wrong. Germline V gives CDR1 SGHRS, CDR2 YFSETQ. CDR3 length: 14 residues.

This clone has only a few counts. The chain combines TRBV19 with TRBJ1-1, with a weak D call TRBD1 (5 bases). Trimming took 7 bases from V and 1 from J, leaving 13 bases between them. Germline CDR1 reads LNHDA; CDR2 reads SQIVND (reference sequence). The CDR3 runs 14 residues. The CDR3 bases are TGTGCCAGTATACCGAGTGGACAGAACACTGAAGCTTTCTTT. It specifies CASIPSGQNTEAFF. Using reference TRBV19 and TRBJ1-1 for the parts outside the CDR3, the full variable domain is DGGITQSPKYLFRKEGQNVTLSCEQNLNHDAMYWYRQDPGQGLRLIYYSQIVNDFQKGDIAEGYSVSREKKESFPLTVTSAQKNPTAFYLCASIPSGQNTEAFFGQGTRLTVV.

The chain employs TRBV27 and TRBJ2-7; 9 positions agree with TRBD2. CDR3 length equals 16 residues. V shed 5 bases and J 4 bases; nucleotides not matched to a gene: 12. Germline CDR1 is MNHEY and CDR2 is SMNVEV (reference sequence). The CDR3 sequence: CASSNQRVAGEYEQYF. CDR3 bases: TGTGCCAGCAGTAACCAGCGAGTAGCGGGAGAATACGAGCAGTACTTC.

J is TRBJ2-1 and V is TRBV7-6, with D possibly TRBD2 on 6 matching bases. Germline V lookup: CDR1 SGHVS, CDR2 FNYEAQ. The CDR3 sequence is 13 residues long. V was clipped by 5 bases and J by 8 bases, with 13 bases between them. For the CDR3, the DNA is TGTGCCAGCAGCCGGGGGTTCGGGGATGAGCAGTTCTTC. It is translated as CASSRGFGDEQFF.